This T cell receptor beta chain was recorded in a study of T-cell reconstitution after alpha-beta-depleted transplantation in children (TCRdb year 2016). In terms of the full investigation: T-cell immune reconstitution after TCRalphabeta/CD19-depleted allogeneic hematopoietic cell transplantation in children was quantitatively tracked in the study by means of TCR repertoire profiling.

Trimming takes 0 bases from V and 5 bases from J, and the germline ends sit 17 bases apart. CDR1 is given as SGHRS and CDR2 as YFSETQ, both from the germline V gene. Taken from cysteine to phenylalanine, the CDR3 has 16 residues. The only DNA kept is the CDR3, 48 bases in frame from the first base. Findings and caveats that apply to the study as a whole: Hyperexpanded clone frequencies declined over subsequent months; after one year, T-cell counts and TCRbeta diversity were mostly attributed to newly produced T cells. Apparently early alphabetaT-cell count recovery about two months after transplant reportedly relied on only several hundred rapidly expanded clones derived from non-depleted graft cells. In some patients, the high TCRbeta diversity seen at day 60 was put down to recipient T cells and intrathymic progenitors that had survived conditioning.

As to this clonotype: Which antigen it targets is not known. No per-base quality is available; no much larger clone lies one base away.

Per the publication, the treatment or condition label means: allogeneic hematopoietic cell transplantation with graft depleted of TCRalphabeta T cells and CD19 B cells. The children who served as transplant recipients had been given grafts of TCRalphabeta/CD19-depleted allogeneic hematopoietic cells. Libraries came from PCR. The sequencer listed for this sample is Illumina HiSeq 2500. TCR libraries were prepared with molecular barcoding, using unique molecular identifiers to normalize TCRbeta repertoire quantification. Using fastp at Q25 and MiXCR, TCRdb reprocessed the public reads and kept productive beta chains. Rows with a matching CDR3 protein are joined into one entry that keeps the most common DNA and genes. For this sample the table gives a few hundred thousand distinct CDR3 sequences, of which 27% were detected only once. The biggest ten clones account for about 35% of the sample.

The sequenced sample was PBMCs, obtained before TCRalphabeta/CD19-depleted stem cell transplant. This TCR came from a boy in the first two years of life with Wiskott-Aldrich syndrome, due to receive a stem cell transplant. The chain employs TRBV5-1 and TRBJ2-5, and perhaps TRBD2 as D gene, on 6 matching bases. The base sequence is TGCGCCAGCAGCTTGGTCTTAGCGGACAACATGGAGACCCAGTACTTC. This sequence encodes CASSLVLADNMETQYF.